This passage covers 11 T cell receptor beta chains from one sample sequenced in a study of PD-L1 blockade in urothelial cancer. Time point specified: pretreatment peripheral blood. Method: immunoSEQ multiplex PCR; TCRdb's copy keeps in-frame clones and lacks some. The table records 45,000 to 50,000 clones, 80% to 85% of them present only once. Sequencing used PBMCs, obtained around atezolizumab (anti-PD-L1) treatment. The receptors come from a man aged 50 to 60 with urothelial cancer.

This chain joins TRBV4-2 and TRBJ2-7; D might be TRBD2 (5 bases). CDR1 is LGHNA, CDR2 YNFKEQ, per germline. The ends were cut back, 4 bases at V and 5 bases at J, with 21 bases in the middle. There are 16 residues in the CDR3. CDR3 region: CASSPREGQTDHEQYF. CDR3 in DNA: TGTGCCAGCAGCCCTCGCGAGGGCCAGACGGACCACGAGCAGTACTTC.

This chain uses TRBV29-1 with TRBJ1-2; D is perhaps TRBD1 (6 bases). The CDR3 has 15 amino acids. Trimming cost V 4 bases and J 0 bases, with 15 bases left between them. From germline, CDR1 is SQVTM and CDR2 ANQGSEA. The CDR3 spells CSVVRGARANYGYTF. CDR3 bases: TGCAGCGTTGTGCGGGGGGCCAGAGCTAACTATGGCTACACCTTC. The entire variable domain, with the rest obtained from reference TRBV29-1 and TRBJ1-2, is as follows: SAVISQKPSRDICQRGTSLTIQCQVDSQVTMMFWYRQQPGQSLTLIATANQGSEATYESGFVIDKFPISRPNLTFSTLTVSNMSPEDSSIYLCSVVRGARANYGYTFGSGTRLTVV.

J is TRBJ2-2 and V is TRBV11-2, with 7 positions matching TRBD2. The CDR3 extends over 17 amino acids. Trimming took 2 bases from V and 8 from J; bases not matched to a gene: 14. Germline loops: CDR1 SGHAT, CDR2 FQNNGV. CDR3 residues: CASSLSGASSLAGELFF. The CDR3 nucleotides read TGTGCCAGCAGCTTAAGCGGGGCGAGTTCGTTAGCGGGGGAGCTGTTTTTT.

V gene TRBV7-9 combines with J gene TRBJ1-5; TRBD1 agrees at 10 bases. Germline V lookup: CDR1 SEHNR, CDR2 FQNEAQ (reference sequence). CDR3 length: 16 residues. V lost 5 bases, J lost 0 bases, and 4 bases stayed unmatched. CDR3 in amino acids: CASSTGQGDSNQPQHF. In DNA form, the CDR3 reads TGTGCCAGCAGCACCGGACAGGGGGATAGCAATCAGCCCCAGCATTTT.

Written as DNA, the CDR3 is TGCGCCAGCAGCTTGGGAGGAATCGATCAGCCCCAGCATTTT. This gives the protein CASSLGGIDQPQHF. The V call is TRBV5-1, the J call TRBJ1-5; no firm D call. V lost 0 bases and J 5 bases, leaving 9 bases between the germline ends. The CDR3 covers 14 residues. Germline V gene sequence: CDR1 SGHRS, CDR2 YFSETQ.

J is TRBJ2-3 and V is TRBV11-3; D is unclear. Trimming stripped 0 bases from V and 7 bases from J, with 8 bases between. CDR1 is SGHNT, CDR2 YENEEA, per germline. The CDR3 covers 13 residues. This CDR3 reads CASSLDLKNTQYF. The CDR3 nucleotides read TGTGCCAGCAGCTTAGATCTTAAAAATACGCAGTATTTT. The full variable domain, completed using reference TRBV11-3 and TRBJ2-3, is EAGVVQSPRYKIIEKKQPVAFWCNPISGHNTLYWYLQNLGQGPELLIRYENEEAVDDSQLPKDRFSAERLKGVDSTLKIQPAELGDSAVYLCASSLDLKNTQYFGPGTRLTVL.

The chain combines TRBV5-1 with TRBJ2-7, with 8 bases that match TRBD2. Per germline, CDR1 SGHRS and CDR2 YFSETQ. V lost 0 bases, J lost 3 bases, and 2 bases stayed unmatched. This CDR3 spans 14 amino acids. CDR3 sequence (DNA): TGCGCCAGCAGCTTGGCAGCGGGAGTCTACGAGCAGTACTTC. This sequence encodes CASSLAAGVYEQYF.

The chain carries TRBV29-1 and TRBJ1-4; weak D call: TRBD1 (5 bases). The CDR3 contains 11 residues. Germline CDR1 and CDR2: SQVTM and ANQGSEA. Deletions cut 6 bases from V and 8 bases from J, with 10 bases between. The CDR3 sequence: CSVEWTEKLFF. In DNA, the CDR3 is TGCAGCGTAGAGTGGACAGAAAAACTGTTTTTT.

V and J are TRBV5-4 and TRBJ2-1; 11 bases align to TRBD2. The CDR3 extends over 16 amino acids. Trimming cost V 0 bases and J 10 bases; bases outside gene matches: 9. CDR1 is SGHNT and CDR2 is YYREEE in the germline V gene (reference sequence). As DNA, the CDR3 is TGTGCCAGCAGCTTGGGCGGGACTAGCGGCGTCAGGGAGCAGTTCTTC. Translating gives CASSLGGTSGVREQFF.

The chain uses TRBV18 and TRBJ1-1; the D gene is possibly TRBD1 (6 bases). CDR1 and CDR2 from the germline V gene are KGHSH and LQKENI. This CDR3 contains 14 residues. The V gene lost 0 bases and the J gene lost 5 bases, with 10 bases spanning the gap. The CDR3 is CASSPPLGATEAFF. In DNA form, the CDR3 reads TGTGCCAGCTCACCACCGTTGGGGGCAACTGAAGCTTTCTTT.

The V call is TRBV6-5, the J call TRBJ2-7; maybe TRBD1 (6 bases). V lost 5 bases, J lost 6 bases, and 17 bases lay in between. This CDR3 has 14 amino acids. Germline values: CDR1 MNHEY, CDR2 SVGAGI. The CDR3 loop reads CASSLQQGGGEQYV. The CDR3 DNA reads as TGTGCCAGCAGTCTTCAACAGGGCGGAGGCGAGCAGTACGTC.